This T cell receptor (beta chain) emerged from a study of blood T cell repertoires in COVID-19. Background on the study: Italy, Spain and the United States were the sources of the convalescent and acute COVID-19 samples. Sample material is recorded as cDNA or gDNA derived from T cells, B-cell-depleted T cells, or PBMCs.

Per the study methods: Nucleated cell counts were estimated from reference gene primer amplification. Some clones are missing from TCRdb's copy, which holds only in-frame ones; the method was immunoSEQ multiplex PCR. V and J calls and clone size come straight from that table; D and trimming were deduced from the DNA. The repertoire consists of some 100,000 clones, with roughly 80% occurring once and the leading ten covering 4.4%. For this clone: This CDR3 is also generated by other DNA sequences in the sample.

The CDR3 runs 11 residues. V was trimmed by 1 base and J by 7 bases, leaving 5 bases between them. V usage is TRBV12-3 or TRBV12-4 and J usage is TRBJ2-7, with D perhaps TRBD2 (5 bases). The TCR originated in a man aged 55 to 70 with acute or convalescent COVID-19. Sequencing input: peripheral blood. The CDR3 sequence: CASSLGLEQYF. The CDR3 nucleotides are TGTGCCAGCAGTTTAGGACTAGAGCAGTACTTC.